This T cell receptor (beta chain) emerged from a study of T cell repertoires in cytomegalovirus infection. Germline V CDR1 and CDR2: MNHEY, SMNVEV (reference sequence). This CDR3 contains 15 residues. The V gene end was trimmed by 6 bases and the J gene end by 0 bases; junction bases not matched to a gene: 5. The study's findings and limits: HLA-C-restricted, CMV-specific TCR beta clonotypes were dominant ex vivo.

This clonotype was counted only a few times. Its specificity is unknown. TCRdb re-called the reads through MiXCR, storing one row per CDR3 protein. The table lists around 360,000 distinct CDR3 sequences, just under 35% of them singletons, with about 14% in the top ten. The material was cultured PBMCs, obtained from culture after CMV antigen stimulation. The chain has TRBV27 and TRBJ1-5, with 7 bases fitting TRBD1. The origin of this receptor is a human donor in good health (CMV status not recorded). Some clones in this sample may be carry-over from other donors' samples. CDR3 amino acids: CASRWTGGSNQPQHF. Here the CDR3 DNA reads TGTGCCAGCAGATGGACAGGAGGTAGCAATCAGCCCCAGCATTTT.